Listed here are 27 T cell receptor beta chains from one sample, sequenced in a study of blood T cell repertoires in COVID-19. TCRdb keeps only in-frame clones here, not all; method: immunoSEQ multiplex PCR. The profile shows approximately 89,000 clones, approximately 92% of them singletons. The sequenced sample was peripheral blood. The source is a woman aged 55-70 years with active COVID-19.

A note on this clone: The same CDR3 arises from other DNA sequences in this sample as well. The chain combines TRBV2 with TRBJ2-7; D ambiguous. V was cut by 6 bases and J by 2 bases, with 5 bases left in between. This CDR3 is built from 11 residues. Germline CDR1 SNHLY, CDR2 FYNNEI. CDR3 region: CASSPTYEQYF. The CDR3 DNA reads TGTGCCAGCAGCCCCACCTACGAGCAGTACTTC.

This clone was observed a single time. This chain joins TRBV15 and TRBJ1-5; maybe TRBD1 (6 bases). The V gene lost 2 bases and the J gene lost 8 bases, with 13 bases spanning the gap. This CDR3 comprises 14 residues. Germline-derived CDR1 and CDR2 are LNHNV and YYDKDF (reference sequence). Written as DNA, the CDR3 is TGTGCCACCAGCAGACCTCACAGGGCTGAGCCCCAGCATTTT. Its translation is CATSRPHRAEPQHF.

The chain joins TRBV3-1 (or the pseudogene TRBV3-2) to TRBJ1-4; weak D call: TRBD1 (5 bases). Germline loops: CDR1 LGHDT, CDR2 YNNKEL (reference sequence). Deletions cut 3 bases from V and 0 bases from J, with 11 bases between. The CDR3 is 16 amino acids. In DNA, the CDR3 is TGTGCCAGCAGCCACCCCGGGGGTGCAACTAATGAAAAACTGTTTTTT. Translated, it gives CASSHPGGATNEKLFF.

The chain recombines TRBV3-1 (or the pseudogene TRBV3-2) with TRBJ2-3; 9 bases line up with TRBD2. Trimming cost V 4 bases and J 1 base; bases outside gene matches: 6. The CDR3 loop spans 16 amino acids. Per the germline V gene, CDR1 is LGHDT and CDR2 is YNNKEL (reference sequence). The CDR3 reads CASSPLAGAGTDTQYF. The CDR3 DNA reads TGTGCCAGCAGCCCTTTAGCGGGAGCTGGCACAGATACGCAGTATTTT.

This rearrangement joins TRBV27 to TRBJ2-7; 7 positions agree with TRBD1. Unmatched junction bases numbered 7, after V lost 5 bases and J lost 0 bases. Germline assignment: CDR1 MNHEY and CDR2 SMNVEV (reference sequence). The CDR3 length is 15 residues. CDR3 sequence reads: CASSPWTGGSYEQYF. CDR3 DNA sequence: TGTGCCAGCAGTCCCTGGACAGGAGGCTCCTACGAGCAGTACTTC.

Details on this clone: A junction boundary mismatches the germline segment, possibly from a read error. The chain links TRBV7-2 to TRBJ1-5; D perhaps matches TRBD1 (5 bases). The CDR3 is 14 amino acids. The germline V gene encodes CDR1 SGHTA and CDR2 FQGNSA. In nucleotides, the CDR3 is TGTGCCAGCAGCTTAGTGAAAGGGGATCAGACCCAGCATTTT. Translated: CASSLVKGDQTQHF.

This clone was counted once. This sequence joins TRBV9 and TRBJ1-3; possibly TRBD1 for D (5 bases). The V gene's germline CDR1 is SGDLS and CDR2 YYNGEE. Trimming pared 2 bases from V and 1 base from J, leaving 16 bases between. This CDR3 spans 17 amino acids. The chain's CDR3 is CASSVNFVGTSGNTIYF. DNA of the CDR3: TGTGCCAGCAGCGTGAATTTTGTAGGGACTTCTGGAAACACCATATATTTT.

The V gene is TRBV7-2, the J gene TRBJ2-5, with D unclear. Trimming stripped 1 base from V and 7 bases from J, with 7 bases between. This CDR3 contains 12 residues. In germline, CDR1 is SGHTA, CDR2 FQGNSA. CDR3: CASSLESRTQYF. CDR3 nucleotides: TGTGCCAGCAGCTTAGAGTCCAGGACCCAGTACTTC. The full variable domain, rest sourced from reference TRBV7-2 and TRBJ2-5, is GAGVSQSPSNKVTEKGKDVELRCDPISGHTALYWYRQSLGQGLEFLIYFQGNSAPDKSGLPSDRFSAERTGGSVSTLTIQRTQQEDSAVYLCASSLESRTQYFGPGTRLLVL.

The gene calls are TRBV29-1 and TRBJ2-1; 8 bases map to TRBD2. The CDR3 contains 13 residues. Germline trimming cut 3 bases from V and 3 bases from J; bases unmatched to any gene: 1. Germline V gene sequence: CDR1 SQVTM, CDR2 ANQGSEA. CDR3 loop: CSVDTSGYNEQFF. CDR3 coding DNA: TGCAGCGTTGACACTAGCGGCTACAATGAGCAGTTCTTC.

The chain carries TRBV6-5 and TRBJ1-2; maybe TRBD1 (5 bases). This CDR3 is 13 amino acids long. Germline-derived CDR1 and CDR2 are MNHEY and SVGAGI. With 6 bases removed from V and 0 bases from J, the gap between germline ends came to 8 bases. CDR3: CASSPTANYGYTF. In DNA, the CDR3 is TGTGCCAGCAGCCCGACAGCTAACTATGGCTACACCTTC.

The rearrangement joins TRBV28 to TRBJ2-6, with D uncertain. CDR3 length: 17 residues. The V end lost 5 bases, the J end lost 4 bases, and 18 bases lay between the germline ends. Per germline, CDR1 MDHEN and CDR2 SYDVKM. This CDR3 reads CASSQSRLVYGANVLTF. The CDR3 DNA reads as TGTGCCAGCAGTCAATCCCGGCTAGTTTACGGGGCCAACGTCCTGACTTTC.

V is TRBV5-4 and J is TRBJ2-1; D is possibly TRBD2 (6 bases). The CDR3 contains 13 residues. Germline CDR1 SGHNT, CDR2 YYREEE (reference sequence). V lost 1 base and J lost 8, with 10 bases in between. CDR3 DNA: TGTGCCAGCAGCTTGTCGGGAGCGGATGAGCAGTTCTTC. Its protein is CASSLSGADEQFF. Based on the CDR3 plus reference TRBV5-4 and TRBJ2-1, the full variable domain is ETGVTQSPTHLIKTRGQQVTLRCSSQSGHNTVSWYQQALGQGPQFIFQYYREEENGRGNFPPRFSGLQFPNYSSELNVNALELDDSALYLCASSLSGADEQFFGPGTRLTVL.

Written as DNA, the CDR3 is TGTGCCAGTAGTCAGGGGGGCAATCAGCCCCAGCATTTT. Residues: CASSQGGNQPQHF. The V and J genes are TRBV19 and TRBJ1-5; TRBD1 matches at 7 bases. The CDR3 sequence is 13 residues long. In germline, CDR1 is LNHDA, CDR2 SQIVND (reference sequence). V shed 5 bases, J shed 2 bases, and the junction held 0 bases outside the gene matches.

The gene calls are TRBV5-8 and TRBJ2-3; TRBD1 aligns across 7 bases. J gave up 0 bases and V 3 bases, and 4 bases lay outside the gene matches. Per the germline V gene, CDR1 is SGHTS and CDR2 is YDEGEE. This CDR3 spans 15 amino acids. CDR3 sequence (DNA): TGTGCCAGCAGCTCGGGACAGCTTAGCACAGATACGCAGTATTTT. As protein: CASSSGQLSTDTQYF.

The chain has TRBV18 and TRBJ1-1; the D gene is possibly TRBD1 (6 bases). V lost 1 base, J lost 1 base, and 10 bases lay in between. CDR1 KGHSH and CDR2 LQKENI come from the germline V gene. The CDR3 has 15 amino acids. CDR3 nucleotide sequence: TGTGCCAGCTCACCACAGGGACAAGCGAACACTGAAGCTTTCTTT. As protein: CASSPQGQANTEAFF.

The V call is TRBV19, the J call TRBJ1-6, with 9 nucleotides matching TRBD1. J lost 11 bases, V lost 7 bases, and 9 bases had no gene match. This CDR3 is 14 amino acids long. Germline-derived CDR1 and CDR2 are LNHDA and SQIVND (reference sequence). The CDR3 nucleotides are TGTGCCAGTACCCCGGACAGGGGAAGAACACCCCTCCACTTT. It yields the protein CASTPDRGRTPLHF.

The chain has TRBV3-1 (or the pseudogene TRBV3-2) and TRBJ1-2; D gene uncertain. V lost 1 base to trimming and J lost 8 bases, with 11 bases between them. The CDR3 contains 13 residues. Germline CDR1 and CDR2: LGHDT and YNNKEL (reference sequence). DNA of the CDR3: TGTGCCAGCAGCCAAGCACCGGAGAGAGGCTACACCTTC. Protein: CASSQAPERGYTF.

The V call is TRBV10-3, the J call TRBJ2-5; D perhaps matches TRBD1 (6 bases). In germline, CDR1 is ENHRY, CDR2 SYGVKD. V lost 3 bases and J 2 bases, leaving 7 bases between the germline ends. The CDR3 runs to 13 residues. The CDR3 reads CAISEGQQETQYF. CDR3 coding DNA: TGTGCCATCAGTGAAGGACAGCAAGAGACCCAGTACTTC.

A few counts support this clone. V usage is TRBV10-2 and J usage is TRBJ1-5; D remains unclear. The V and J ends lost 7 bases and 11 bases respectively, with 18 bases between them. Germline values: CDR1 WSHSY, CDR2 SAAADI. This CDR3 comprises 13 residues. DNA for the CDR3: TGCGCCAGCAAGGAATCCATGATCGGGGCCCAGCATTTT. Encoded protein: CASKESMIGAQHF.

The chain uses TRBV5-6 and TRBJ2-2, with D possibly being TRBD1 (5 bases). Trimming left V 0 bases short and J 3 bases short, with 9 bases between. CDR1 SGHDT and CDR2 YYEEEE come from the germline V gene. The CDR3 length is 15 residues. The CDR3 DNA sequence: TGTGCCAGCAGCTTGGTCCAGGGCGACACCGGGGAGCTGTTTTTT. This codes for CASSLVQGDTGELFF.

This clone showed up just once. The rearrangement links TRBV19 to TRBJ1-3; D ambiguous. The V and J ends lost 11 bases and 2 bases respectively, with 16 bases between them. CDR3 length: 14 residues. The germline V gene has CDR1 LNHDA and CDR2 SQIVND (reference sequence). CDR3 bases: TGTGCCTCTCGAGGCCAAGCTCCTGGAAACACCATATATTTT. This codes for CASRGQAPGNTIYF.

The chain is built from TRBV24-1 and TRBJ1-2; a weak D match, TRBD1 (5 bases). The germline V gene has CDR1 KGHDR and CDR2 SFDVKD. The germline V and J ends were trimmed by 5 bases and 10 bases, with 13 bases remaining between them. This CDR3 region has 12 residues. As DNA, the CDR3 is TGTGCCACCAGTGGTCCAGGCAGGGACTACACCTTC. Translated: CATSGPGRDYTF.

The rearrangement joins TRBV7-2 to TRBJ1-2; the match to TRBD1 covers 10 bases. The trim removed 3 bases at V and 4 bases at J, leaving 5 bases unmatched. This CDR3 is 15 amino acids long. Germline CDR1 reads SGHTA; CDR2 reads FQGNSA. In nucleotides, the CDR3 is TGTGCCAGCAGCTTGCAGGGACAGGGGCCCTATGGCTACACCTTC. Translated, it gives CASSLQGQGPYGYTF.

The chain links TRBV5-1 to TRBJ2-7, with 11 positions matching TRBD2. The CDR3 consists of 14 residues. V trimming: 4 bases; J trimming: 3 bases; junction bases outside the gene matches: 3. Per germline, CDR1 SGHRS and CDR2 YFSETQ. CDR3 residues: CASSPGLAGYEQYF. CDR3 DNA: TGCGCCAGCAGCCCCGGACTAGCGGGCTACGAGCAGTACTTC.

The chain joins TRBV6-6 to TRBJ2-3; D is undetermined. Germline assignment: CDR1 MNHNY and CDR2 SVGAGI (reference sequence). V was clipped by 2 bases and J by 0 bases, with 6 bases between them. This CDR3 region has 14 residues. CDR3 amino acids: CASSYPGSTDTQYF. In DNA, the CDR3 is TGTGCCAGCAGTTACCCCGGGAGCACAGATACGCAGTATTTT.

This clone occurred once. The chain links TRBV6-5 to TRBJ1-1, with D possibly TRBD1 on 6 matching bases. There are 14 residues in the CDR3. V shed 6 bases and J shed 0 bases, with 11 bases lying between them. Germline V lookup: CDR1 MNHEY, CDR2 SVGAGI. CDR3 amino acids: CASRGQAMNTEAFF. For the CDR3, the DNA is TGTGCCAGCAGGGGACAAGCGATGAACACTGAAGCTTTCTTT.

The chain employs TRBV6-6 and TRBJ2-3, with no clear D. Trimming took off 1 base at V and 4 bases at J, with 6 bases between the two ends. The CDR3 sequence is 13 residues long. Germline assignment: CDR1 MNHNY and CDR2 SVGAGI (reference sequence). The CDR3, as DNA: TGTGCCAGCAGTTACTTGGAGCCAGATACGCAGTATTTT. It specifies CASSYLEPDTQYF.